The rows below give T cell receptor beta chains drawn from one sample of a study of blood T cell repertoires in COVID-19. TCRdb's copy holds only in-frame clones and misses some; the assay was immunoSEQ multiplex PCR. The sample comprises about 87,000 clones, about 71% of which are singletons, and approximately 4% rests with the top ten. Sequenced material: peripheral blood. Receptors were obtained from a woman aged 45-65 years with acute or convalescent COVID-19. The CDR3 runs from the conserved cysteine through the conserved F or W. A D gene is named only where the DNA matches it firmly. Clone size is shown for a subset of rows, as once, few, many or a class of expanded clone.

D	V	J	size	DNA	CDR3
TRBD2	TRBV5-1	TRBJ2-5	NA	TGCGCCAGCAGCTTGGTAGCGGGGGCGGAGACCCAGTACTTC	CASSLVAGAETQYF
NA	TRBV6-1	TRBJ1-2	NA	TGTGCCAGCAGTGAAGATTGGAGGGTTGACGGCTACACCTTC	CASSEDWRVDGYTF
TRBD1	TRBV19	TRBJ1-2	NA	TGTGCCAGTAGTTCCCCTCGGACAGGGGAAAACTATGGCTACACCTTC	CASSSPRTGENYGYTF
NA	TRBV6-1	TRBJ2-7	NA	TGTGCCAGCAGTGAAGGAAACAGAAACACCTACGAGCAGTACTTC	CASSEGNRNTYEQYF
TRBD1	TRBV5-4	TRBJ1-2	NA	TGTGCCAGCAGCCCCGAGACCGGGACAGGGGATATCGGCGGCTACACCTTC	CASSPETGTGDIGGYTF
TRBD1	TRBV5-1	TRBJ2-2	NA	TGCGCCAGCAGCTTGGGTGACAGGGACACCGGGGAGCTGTTTTTT	CASSLGDRDTGELFF
NA	TRBV28	TRBJ1-2	NA	TGTGCCAGCAGTTCGCGCTATGGCTACACCTTC	CASSSRYGYTF
NA	TRBV4-3	TRBJ2-7	NA	TGCGCCAGCAGCCAAGACGGAGGCAGCTACGAGCAGTACTTC	CASSQDGGSYEQYF
NA	TRBV19	TRBJ2-3	few	TGTGCCAGTAGTATCCAGGGAACAGATACGCAGTATTTT	CASSIQGTDTQYF
TRBD1	TRBV30	TRBJ1-1	once	TGTGCCTGGAGCCGACAGGGACTGAACACTGAAGCTTTCTTT	CAWSRQGLNTEAFF
NA	TRBV30	TRBJ1-5	few	TGTGCCTGGAGCGACCAGGGGCAGCCCCAGCATTTT	CAWSDQGQPQHF
NA	TRBV28	TRBJ1-2	NA	TGTGCCAGCAGTCTCTCGGGGGGTCGTGGCTACACCTTC	CASSLSGGRGYTF
NA	TRBV10-3	TRBJ2-3	NA	TGTGCCATCAGTGAGTCGGCTAGCGGCACAGATACGCAGTATTTT	CAISESASGTDTQYF
NA	TRBV27	TRBJ1-2	NA	TGTGCCAGCAGTTCTATGATCTCGAGGGATGGCTACACCTTC	CASSSMISRDGYTF
TRBD2	TRBV9	TRBJ2-1	NA	TGTGCCAGCAGCGTAGCTGGGGCGGGGGGAAGCTCTCGCTTACAGAATGAGCAGTTCTTC	CASSVAGAGGSSRLQNEQFF
NA	TRBV28	TRBJ2-2	NA	TGTGCCAGCCTGCCGAGATCGAACACCGGGGAGCTGTTTTTT	CASLPRSNTGELFF
TRBD2	TRBV15	TRBJ2-3	once	TGTGCCACCAGCTCCCCCTTGGGACTAGCGGGGGGGCAGGGGGATACGCAGTATTTT	CATSSPLGLAGGQGDTQYF
TRBD2	TRBV4-2	TRBJ2-3	NA	TGTGCCAGCAGCCTACTAGCGGGGGTCACAGATACGCAGTATTTT	CASSLLAGVTDTQYF
NA	TRBV6-5	TRBJ1-1	NA	TGTGCCAGCAGTCAGTTCCAGGGGACTGAAGCTTTCTTT	CASSQFQGTEAFF
NA	TRBV10-3	TRBJ2-5	once	TGTGCCATCAGTGGGGGAGGAGGGAATGGGCGAGAGACCCAGTACTTC	CAISGGGGNGRETQYF
TRBD1	TRBV7-8	TRBJ1-1	NA	TGTGCCAGCAAGAGGACAGGGATATCCGCCACTGAAGCTTTCTTT	CASKRTGISATEAFF
NA	TRBV3-1/TRBV3-2	TRBJ2-3	few	TGTGCCAGCAGCCAACATGGCCCCACAGATACGCAGTATTTT	CASSQHGPTDTQYF
NA	TRBV27	TRBJ1-1	NA	TGTGCCAGCAGTACGAGACAGTTCATGAACACTGAAGCTTTCTTT	CASSTRQFMNTEAFF
NA	TRBV19	TRBJ1-5	NA	TGTGCCAGTAGCCCGGCCTTTACAGGGATGGGTCAGCCCCAGCATTTT	CASSPAFTGMGQPQHF
NA	TRBV5-1	TRBJ2-2	NA	TGCGCCAGCAGCACTGGACAGACGAACACCGGGGAGCTGTTTTTT	CASSTGQTNTGELFF
NA	TRBV6-6	TRBJ1-2	NA	TGTGCCGGGAAAGTGGGGAGCTATGGCTACACCTTC	CAGKVGSYGYTF
TRBD2	TRBV6-5	TRBJ2-3	NA	TGTGCCAGCAGTAAGACTAGCGGTATTCCAGATACGCAGTATTTT	CASSKTSGIPDTQYF
TRBD2	TRBV7-9	TRBJ2-1	NA	TGTGCCAGCAGTCGTCCCCTAGCGGGGGAAGACAATGAGCAGTTCTTC	CASSRPLAGEDNEQFF
TRBD1	TRBV18	TRBJ1-3	NA	TGTGCCAGCTCCACAGGGGCCATCTCTGGAAACACCATATATTTT	CASSTGAISGNTIYF
TRBD1	TRBV5-6	TRBJ1-5	NA	TGTGCCAGCAGTTTTGGACAGGGTTCCAATCAGCCCCAGCATTTT	CASSFGQGSNQPQHF
NA	TRBV11-1	TRBJ1-1	once	TGTGCCAGCAGTGGACAGATGAACACTGAAGCTTTCTTT	CASSGQMNTEAFF
NA	TRBV6-6	TRBJ1-4	NA	TGTGCCACCACCCGGGGAGGGGATGAAAAACTGTTTTTT	CATTRGGDEKLFF
NA	TRBV10-3	TRBJ1-1	NA	TGTGCCATCAGTGACAAGGGGGGGACGAACACTGAAGCTTTCTTT	CAISDKGGTNTEAFF
NA	TRBV3-1/TRBV3-2	TRBJ2-3	few	TGTGCCAGCAGCCAAGTGGGTTGGGGGGAAACAGATACGCAGTATTTT	CASSQVGWGETDTQYF
TRBD1	TRBV5-4	TRBJ2-7	NA	TGTGCCAGCAGCTGGGACAGCAATGGCCCCTACGAGCAGTACTTC	CASSWDSNGPYEQYF
NA	TRBV18	TRBJ2-5	NA	TGTGCCAGCTCACGAACCGTACGTAGTAACGAAGGGGGCCAGTACTTC	CASSRTVRSNEGGQYF
NA	TRBV27	TRBJ2-6	NA	TGTGCCAGCAGTAATCCCGGAGTGGGAGCTGGGGCCAACGTCCTGACTTTC	CASSNPGVGAGANVLTF
TRBD1	TRBV10-3	TRBJ2-2	NA	TGTGCCATCAGTGGATCCGGGACAGGGGGCACCGGGGAGCTGTTTTTT	CAISGSGTGGTGELFF
NA	TRBV7-9	TRBJ1-2	NA	TGTGCCAGCAGCTTAGAACCAATCTACGGAGGACTAAATGGCTACACCTTC	CASSLEPIYGGLNGYTF
NA	TRBV18	TRBJ1-1	many	TGTGCCAGCTCAACCGGGACACAGAACACTGAAGCTTTCTTT	CASSTGTQNTEAFF
NA	TRBV6-4	TRBJ1-3	NA	TGTGCCAGCAGTGACTCGAAGGGAGCTGGAAACACCATATATTTT	CASSDSKGAGNTIYF
TRBD2	TRBV11-2	TRBJ2-3	NA	TGTGCCAGCAGCCCCCTAGCGGGGAAAACAGATACGCAGTATTTT	CASSPLAGKTDTQYF
TRBD1	TRBV20-1	TRBJ2-7	many	TGCAGTGCTAGTAGGGCCTTGGGACAGGGGACCTACGAGCAGTACTTC	CSASRALGQGTYEQYF
TRBD1	TRBV7-3	TRBJ1-2	NA	TGTGCCAGCAGCTTAACCCCACGGACAGGGGCCTATGGCTACACCTTC	CASSLTPRTGAYGYTF
NA	TRBV27	TRBJ2-3	NA	TGTGCCAGCAGTTTAGCTAGCGTCTACACAGATACGCAGTATTTT	CASSLASVYTDTQYF
NA	TRBV4-1	TRBJ2-2	NA	TGCGCCAGCAGCCAAGAGGGCAGGGATGCCGGGGAGCTGTTTTTT	CASSQEGRDAGELFF
NA	TRBV6-2/TRBV6-3	TRBJ2-5	NA	TGTGCCAGCAGCTCCCTCCAGACCCAGTACTTC	CASSSLQTQYF
NA	TRBV7-9	TRBJ2-6	NA	TGTGCCAGCAGCTTAGTGAGCCTCTCTGGGGCCAACGTCCTGACTTTC	CASSLVSLSGANVLTF
NA	TRBV4-2	TRBJ1-2	NA	TGTGCCAGCAGCCAAGTGGCCGTAGGGGGCTATGGCTACACCTTC	CASSQVAVGGYGYTF
NA	TRBV5-1	TRBJ2-1	few	TGCGCCAGCAGCTTGGACGAGGGAAAGCAGTTCTTC	CASSLDEGKQFF
NA	TRBV3-1/TRBV3-2	TRBJ2-3	NA	TGTGCCAGCAGCCACGGCATCGGGGGGCCAGATACGCAGTATTTT	CASSHGIGGPDTQYF
NA	TRBV23-1	TRBJ1-2	few	TGCGCCAGCAGTCAATCGGAGGGCTACACCTTC	CASSQSEGYTF
NA	TRBV5-1	TRBJ2-2	NA	TGCGCCAGCAGCGTCAGGGGAATTGGGGACACCGGGGAGCTGTTTTTT	CASSVRGIGDTGELFF
TRBD1	TRBV18	TRBJ1-1	few	TGTGCCAGCTCACCAGAGACAGGGCCCTACACTGAAGCTTTCTTT	CASSPETGPYTEAFF
TRBD1	TRBV19	TRBJ1-1	NA	TGTGCCAGTAGTACCCAGGGGGGGAACACTGAAGCTTTCTTT	CASSTQGGNTEAFF
NA	TRBV3-1/TRBV3-2	TRBJ1-2	NA	TGTGCCAGCAGCCAAGACCACCAGGGAGGAGGCTACACCTTC	CASSQDHQGGGYTF
TRBD1	TRBV4-1	TRBJ2-6	once	TGCGCCAGCAGCCAAGAGGGGACAGGGGGCCTTGGGGCCAACGTCCTGACTTTC	CASSQEGTGGLGANVLTF
NA	TRBV11-2	TRBJ1-1	NA	TGTGCCAGCAGTTTCCCCCGACAGATGAACACTGAAGCTTTCTTT	CASSFPRQMNTEAFF
TRBD1	TRBV6-5	TRBJ2-1	NA	TGTGCCACTACGCAAAGGGACAGGGGTGGCGATGAGCAGTTCTTC	CATTQRDRGGDEQFF
TRBD2	TRBV6-6	TRBJ2-1	NA	TGTGCCAGCAGTTACTCACCGAGCGGGGTGGGGGGTGAGCAGTTCTTC	CASSYSPSGVGGEQFF